This paragraph covers one T cell receptor beta chain sequence. Its antigen is currently unknown. This sample stems from a study of cytomegalovirus exposure and HLA in healthy donors. Study-level information: Previous work identified roughly 120 million unique TCR beta sequences from around 200 million T cells.

Germline values: CDR1 SGHTA, CDR2 FQGNSA. This CDR3 contains 12 residues. V lost 6 bases, J lost 4 bases, and 9 bases lay in between. Whole-study findings and limits: A later analysis found TCR association rates differed by HLA locus, highest for DRB1 and lowest for HLA-C. TRBV6-2, TRBV6-3 and other indistinguishable V segments were excluded.

Primers: 60 Vbeta forward and 13 Jbeta reverse. Data came from immunoSEQ multiplex PCR; TCRdb stores just in-frame clones and leaves some out. This table has about 190,000 clones, over 70% appearing once. The sequencing input was PBMCs. This clonotype was obtained from a man in his fifties in good health and CMV-seronegative. V usage is TRBV7-2 and J usage is TRBJ1-2; D is uncertain. CDR3 loop: CASRTDFYGYTF. The CDR3 bases are TGTGCCAGCAGGACTGATTTCTATGGCTACACCTTC.